This T cell receptor beta chain is from a study of OX40 agonist ivuxolimab in advanced cancers. Study-level background: A male proportion of approximately 80% was recorded, with mean age 60 years and range 23 to 79. Under the entry rules, prior anti-PD-1, anti-PD-L1 or anti-CTLA-4 therapy was allowed, and 40% had some. Study conclusions and caveats: At 0.1 to 3.0 mg/kg, CD4+ and CD8+ blood T cells expanded clonally by week 6. Still undetermined is the antigen specificity of the expanded peripheral T cells.

With regard to this clone: Its antigen is not identified.

The data were produced by immunoSEQ multiplex PCR, yet TCRdb's version contains in-frame clones alone and is incomplete. This sample has some 22,000 clones, with approximately 73% found just once. CDR1 and CDR2 (germline): MDHEN, SYDVKM. CDR3 length equals 13 residues. Unmatched junction bases numbered 9, after V lost 7 bases and J lost 8 bases. The source material was CD4+ or CD8+ T cells sorted from blood, sampled in a trial of the OX40 agonist ivuxolimab. The V call is TRBV28, the J call TRBJ1-2, with 8 bases identical to TRBD1. The TCR originated in an adult with an advanced solid tumor such as melanoma, head and neck, liver or kidney cancer. This CDR3 is CASKGLQGDGYTF. Here the CDR3 DNA reads TGTGCCAGCAAGGGCCTACAGGGGGACGGCTACACCTTC.